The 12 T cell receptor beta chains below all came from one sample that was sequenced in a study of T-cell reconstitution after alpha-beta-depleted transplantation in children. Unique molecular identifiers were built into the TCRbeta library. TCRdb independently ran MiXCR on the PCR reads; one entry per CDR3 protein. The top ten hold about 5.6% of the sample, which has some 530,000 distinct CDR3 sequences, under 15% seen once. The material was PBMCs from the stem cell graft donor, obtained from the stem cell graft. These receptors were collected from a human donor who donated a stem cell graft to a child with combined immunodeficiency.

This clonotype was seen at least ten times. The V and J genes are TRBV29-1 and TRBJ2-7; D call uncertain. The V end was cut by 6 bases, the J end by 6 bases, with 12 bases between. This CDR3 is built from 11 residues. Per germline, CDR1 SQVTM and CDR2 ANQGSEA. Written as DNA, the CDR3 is TGCAGCGTAATCAAGTCATCCGAGCAGTACTTC. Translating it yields CSVIKSSEQYF.

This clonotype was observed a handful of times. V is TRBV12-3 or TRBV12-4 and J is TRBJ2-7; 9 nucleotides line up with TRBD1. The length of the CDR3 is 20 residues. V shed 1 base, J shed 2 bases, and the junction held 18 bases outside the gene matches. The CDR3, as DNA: TGTGCCAGCAGTTTAGGTCACGCCGGGACAGGGAAGGGTTTAGCCTACGAGCAGTACTTC. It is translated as CASSLGHAGTGKGLAYEQYF.

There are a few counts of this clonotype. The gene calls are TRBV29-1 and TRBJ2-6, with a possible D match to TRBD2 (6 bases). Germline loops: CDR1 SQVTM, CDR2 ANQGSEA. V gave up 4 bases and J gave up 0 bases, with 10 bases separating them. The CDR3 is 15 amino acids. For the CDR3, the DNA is TGCAGCGTTGTTGGAGGGTCCTCTGGGGCCAACGTCCTGACTTTC. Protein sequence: CSVVGGSSGANVLTF.

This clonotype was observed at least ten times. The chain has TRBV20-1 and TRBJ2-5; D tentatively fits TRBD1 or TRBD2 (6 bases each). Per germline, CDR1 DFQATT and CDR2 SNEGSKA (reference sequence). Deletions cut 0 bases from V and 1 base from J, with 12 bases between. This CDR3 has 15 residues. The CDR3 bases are TGCAGTGCTAGAGACCTAGGAGGGGGCCAAGAGACCCAGTACTTC. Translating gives CSARDLGGGQETQYF.

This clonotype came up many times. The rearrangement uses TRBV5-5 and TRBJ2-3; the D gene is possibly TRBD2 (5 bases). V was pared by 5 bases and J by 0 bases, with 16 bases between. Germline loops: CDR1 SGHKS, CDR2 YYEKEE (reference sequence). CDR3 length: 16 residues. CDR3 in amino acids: CASRGEGSSSTDTQYF. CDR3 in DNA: TGTGCCAGCAGGGGCGAGGGCAGTAGTAGCACAGATACGCAGTATTTT.

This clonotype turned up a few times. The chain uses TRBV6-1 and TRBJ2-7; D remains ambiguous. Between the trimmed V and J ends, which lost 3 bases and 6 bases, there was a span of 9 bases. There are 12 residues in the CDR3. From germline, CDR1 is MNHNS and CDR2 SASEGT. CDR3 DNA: TGTGCCAGCAGTGAGCCGCTTTCCGAGCAGTACTTC. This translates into CASSEPLSEQYF.

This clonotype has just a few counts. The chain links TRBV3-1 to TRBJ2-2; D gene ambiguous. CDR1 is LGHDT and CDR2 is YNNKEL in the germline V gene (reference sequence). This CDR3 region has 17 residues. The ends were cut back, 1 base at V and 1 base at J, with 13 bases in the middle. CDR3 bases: TGTGCCAGCAGCCAAGGGCAGTTCGGTTTGAACACCGGGGAGCTGTTTTTT. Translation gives CASSQGQFGLNTGELFF.

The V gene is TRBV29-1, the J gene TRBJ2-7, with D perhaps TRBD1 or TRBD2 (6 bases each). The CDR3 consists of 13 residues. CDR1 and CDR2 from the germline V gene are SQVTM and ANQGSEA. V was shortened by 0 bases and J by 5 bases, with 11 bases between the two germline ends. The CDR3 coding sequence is TGCAGCGTTGAAGATGGGGGGCCTAACGAGCAGTACTTC. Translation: CSVEDGGPNEQYF.

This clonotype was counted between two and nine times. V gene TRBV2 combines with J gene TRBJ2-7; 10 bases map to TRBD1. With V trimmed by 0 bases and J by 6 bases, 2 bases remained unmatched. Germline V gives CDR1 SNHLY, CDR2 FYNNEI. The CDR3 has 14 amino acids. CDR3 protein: CASSEAGTGVEQYF. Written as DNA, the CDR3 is TGTGCCAGCAGTGAAGCGGGGACAGGGGTCGAGCAGTACTTC.

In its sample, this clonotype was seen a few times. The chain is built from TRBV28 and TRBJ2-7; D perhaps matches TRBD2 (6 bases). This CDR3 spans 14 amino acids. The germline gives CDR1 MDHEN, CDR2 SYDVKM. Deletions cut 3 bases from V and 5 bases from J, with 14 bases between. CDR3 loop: CASSFGTGSDEQYF. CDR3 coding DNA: TGTGCCAGCAGTTTTGGGACTGGGTCTGACGAGCAGTACTTC. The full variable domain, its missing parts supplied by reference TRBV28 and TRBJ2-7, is DVKVTQSSRYLVKRTGEKVFLECVQDMDHENMFWYRQDPGLGLRLIYFSYDVKMKEKGDIPEGYSVSREKKERFSLILESASTNQTSMYLCASSFGTGSDEQYFGPGTRLTVT.

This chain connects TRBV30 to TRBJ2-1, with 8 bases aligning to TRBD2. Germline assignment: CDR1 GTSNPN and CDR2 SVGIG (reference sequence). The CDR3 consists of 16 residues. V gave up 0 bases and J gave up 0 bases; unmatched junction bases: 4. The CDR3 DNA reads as TGTGCCTGGAGTGTAAGGCGGGGGGTCTCCTACAATGAGCAGTTCTTC. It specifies CAWSVRRGVSYNEQFF.

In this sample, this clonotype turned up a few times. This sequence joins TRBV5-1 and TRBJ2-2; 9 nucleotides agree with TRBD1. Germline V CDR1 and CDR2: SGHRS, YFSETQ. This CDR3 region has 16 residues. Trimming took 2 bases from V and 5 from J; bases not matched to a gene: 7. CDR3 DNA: TGCGCCAGCAGCTTACTCCGGGACAGGGCAACCGGGGAGCTGTTTTTT. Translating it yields CASSLLRDRATGELFF.